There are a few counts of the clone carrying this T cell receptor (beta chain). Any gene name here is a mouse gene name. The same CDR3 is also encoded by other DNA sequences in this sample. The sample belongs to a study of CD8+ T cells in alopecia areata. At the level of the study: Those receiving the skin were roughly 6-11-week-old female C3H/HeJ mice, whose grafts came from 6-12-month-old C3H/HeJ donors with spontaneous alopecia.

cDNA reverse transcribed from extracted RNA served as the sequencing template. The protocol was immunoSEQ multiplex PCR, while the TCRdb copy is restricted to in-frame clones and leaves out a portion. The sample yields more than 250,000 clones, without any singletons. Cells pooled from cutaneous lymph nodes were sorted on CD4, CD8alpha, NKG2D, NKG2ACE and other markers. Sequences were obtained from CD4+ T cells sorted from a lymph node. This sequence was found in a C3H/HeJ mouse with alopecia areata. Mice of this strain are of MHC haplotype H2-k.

This CDR3 is CAWSLRTGGTEVFF. The sequenced part of the CDR3 DNA is TGTGCCTGGAGTCTCCGGACAGGGGGCACA. This sequence joins TRBV31 and TRBJ1-1, with 10 nucleotides matching TRBD1. The read finishes 4 residues shy of the CDR3 end, and the germline J gene is used to complete it. The CDR3 covers 14 residues. Germline CDR1 reads GKSSPN; CDR2 reads SITVG. V was clipped by 0 bases and J by 4 bases; unmatched bases: 2.